This TCR beta chain was profiled in a study of blood T cell repertoires in COVID-19. Study-wide context: Researchers got acute and convalescent COVID-19 samples from the United States, Italy and Spain. T cells, B-cell-depleted T cells, or PBMCs supplied cDNA or gDNA.

V was pared by 4 bases and J by 3 bases, with 8 bases of the junction left unmatched. Germline V gives CDR1 LNHDA, CDR2 SQIVND (reference sequence). CDR3 length: 16 residues. Methods used by the authors: Amplification of reference gene primers provided the estimated nucleated cell counts. Clones were read by immunoSEQ multiplex PCR, and TCRdb kept only the in-frame ones, dropping some. V and J calls and clone size are those listed in that table; D and trimming were worked out from the DNA. Of 70,000 to 90,000 clones listed, around nine tenths are singletons. The material sequenced was peripheral blood. The sequence was obtained from a man aged 80 or over with active or convalescent COVID-19. This rearrangement joins TRBV19 to TRBJ2-3, with 9 bases identical to TRBD1. CDR3 residues: CASSTNPGTGTDTQYF. In DNA, the CDR3 is TGTGCCAGTAGTACAAATCCCGGGACAGGGACAGATACGCAGTATTTT.